This T cell receptor beta chain was identified during a study of T cells after yellow fever vaccination. Study summary: Fractions containing few cells were prepared with SMART-Seq v4 Ultra Low Input.

Germline V lookup: CDR1 SEHNR, CDR2 FQNEAQ (reference sequence). The CDR3 runs 13 residues. V lost 1 base and J lost 9, with 13 bases in between. The authors made TCR cDNA by 5'RACE template switching, adding a universal primer site and UMIs. TCRdb recomputed calls from the 5' RACE reads with MiXCR, one row per CDR3 protein. The sample lists about 630,000 distinct CDR3 sequences, around 12% occurring once. The V call is TRBV7-9, the J call TRBJ2-7, with D uncertain. The sequence was collected from a man younger than 45 who received the YFV17D yellow fever vaccine. The sample here was PBMCs, taken on the day of the yellow fever booster vaccination. The CDR3 loop reads CASSLDEGLLQYF. In nucleotides, the CDR3 is TGTGCCAGCAGCTTAGATGAAGGCCTTCTGCAGTACTTC.